The 19 T cell receptor beta chains below all came from one sample that was sequenced in a study of human T cells and chemical hapten exposure. TCRdb passed the RACE reads through MiXCR, listing each CDR3 protein once. The table shows approximately 350,000 distinct CDR3 sequences, with just under 6.5% occurring only once. Specified time point: patch test 2, 6 weeks after DPC sensitization. The treatment denotes: therapeutic diphenylcyclopropenone sensitization with weekly scalp DPC. Sequencing was performed on whole blood, taken in connection with sensitization to the hapten diphenylcyclopropenone (DPC). The receptors originated from a woman younger than 35 with alopecia areata. Some clones in this sample may be carry-over from other donors' samples.

The chain recombines TRBV5-1 with TRBJ2-2, with D possibly TRBD2 on 6 matching bases. CDR1 and CDR2 (germline): SGHRS, YFSETQ. The CDR3 has 15 residues. Trimming shortened V by 7 bases and J by 1 base, and 14 bases separated the two germline ends. The CDR3 loop reads CASFRGEENTGELFF. CDR3 in DNA: TGCGCCAGCTTCCGCGGGGAAGAGAACACCGGGGAGCTGTTTTTT.

V and J are TRBV6-5 and TRBJ2-7, with D possibly matching TRBD2 (7 bases). The V and J ends lost 2 bases and 4 bases respectively, with 12 bases between them. In germline, CDR1 is MNHEY, CDR2 SVGAGI. The CDR3 has 14 amino acids. CDR3 sequence reads: CASSYQGREYEQYF. CDR3 sequence (DNA): TGTGCCAGCAGTTACCAGGGGAGGGAATACGAGCAGTACTTC.

This clonotype occurred many times. The rearrangement links TRBV6-2 or TRBV6-3 to TRBJ1-6; tentative D call: TRBD1 (5 bases). V lost 2 bases, J lost 7 bases, and 12 bases lay in between. CDR3 size: 15 residues. Per the germline V gene, CDR1 is MNHEY and CDR2 is SVGEGT. The CDR3: CASSYTGTENSPLHF. CDR3 nucleotide sequence: TGTGCCAGCAGTTACACGGGGACCGAGAATTCACCCCTCCACTTT.

This clonotype occurred many times. V gene TRBV18 combines with J gene TRBJ2-7, with D tentatively TRBD1 or TRBD2 (5 bases each). V lost 3 bases, J lost 4 bases, and 16 bases lay in between. Germline values: CDR1 KGHSH, CDR2 LQKENI. The CDR3 contains 15 residues. CDR3 sequence reads: CASSPAMRAGYEQYF. The CDR3 DNA follows: TGTGCCAGCTCACCCGCGATGAGGGCAGGGTACGAGCAGTACTTC.

The table lists this clonotype with a few counts. The J gene is TRBJ1-3, the V gene TRBV21-1. TRBV21-1 is tagged as a pseudogene. The CDR3 length is 11 residues. CDR3 DNA sequence: TGTGCCAGCGGTCTTAGAAACACCATATATTTT. Translation: CASGLRNTIYF.

J is TRBJ2-5 and V is TRBV5-1; possible D gene TRBD1, 5 bases. Trimming pared 4 bases from V and 5 bases from J, leaving 12 bases between. The CDR3 loop spans 13 amino acids. The germline V gene encodes CDR1 SGHRS and CDR2 YFSETQ. The CDR3 DNA is TGCGCCAGCAGCCCCGACAGAATCGAGACCCAGTACTTC. Protein: CASSPDRIETQYF.

Of note for this clonotype: The conserved final phenylalanine or tryptophan is absent from the CDR3, which likely points to a read error. V gene TRBV6-1 combines with J gene TRBJ1-1, with 10 bases that match TRBD1. Germline loops: CDR1 MNHNS, CDR2 SASEGT. V dropped 7 bases and J dropped 1; count of bases not matched to a gene: 12. The CDR3 runs 17 residues. Written as DNA, the CDR3 is TGTGCCAGCAAGGGTCCGGGACAGGGGATTCCGAACACTGAAGCTTTCTTA. It yields the protein CASKGPGQGIPNTEAFL.

In this sample, this clonotype turned up many times. This rearrangement joins TRBV6-5 to TRBJ1-1; 8 nucleotides align to TRBD1. Trimming cost V 5 bases and J 7 bases; bases outside gene matches: 6. CDR1 is MNHEY and CDR2 is SVGAGI in the germline V gene. The CDR3 loop spans 13 amino acids. This CDR3 is CASSQDRVGEAFF. As DNA, the CDR3 is TGTGCCAGCAGTCAGGACAGGGTCGGTGAAGCTTTCTTT.

This clonotype was found many times. The chain uses TRBV18 and TRBJ1-6; 8 nucleotides line up with TRBD1. This CDR3 has 16 residues. Germline V lookup: CDR1 KGHSH, CDR2 LQKENI. V trimming: 3 bases; J trimming: 9 bases; junction bases outside the gene matches: 10. The CDR3 region is CASSPDRVGARSPLHF. Written as DNA, the CDR3 is TGTGCCAGCTCACCGGACAGGGTTGGAGCGCGTTCACCCCTCCACTTT.

This chain joins TRBV18 and TRBJ1-5; TRBD1 aligns across 11 bases. CDR3 length equals 16 residues. Germline CDR1 and CDR2: KGHSH and LQKENI. V lost 2 bases and J lost 6; bases outside the gene matches: 6. CDR3 in DNA: TGTGCCAGCTCACCAAACGGACAGGGGGCTGCTCAGCCCCAGCATTTT. It translates to CASSPNGQGAAQPQHF.

The V gene is TRBV7-9, the J gene TRBJ2-5; possibly TRBD1 or TRBD2 for D (6 bases each). Trimming cost V 4 bases and J 7 bases, with 13 bases left between them. Germline values: CDR1 SEHNR, CDR2 FQNEAQ (reference sequence). The CDR3 has 13 amino acids. CDR3 in DNA: TGTGCCAGCAGCTCCCAACAGGGAGGGACCCAGTACTTC. Protein product: CASSSQQGGTQYF.

This clonotype was seen only a few times. J is TRBJ2-3 and V is TRBV6-5; possibly TRBD2 for D (6 bases). V lost 5 bases and J lost 6, with 21 bases in between. The germline V gene encodes CDR1 MNHEY and CDR2 SVGAGI. The CDR3 has 16 amino acids. The CDR3 loop reads CASSPFRGLRRDTQYF. CDR3 nucleotide sequence: TGTGCCAGCAGTCCCTTCCGGGGGTTGCGGCGGGATACGCAGTATTTT.

This clonotype was found many times. The V gene is TRBV4-1, the J gene TRBJ1-1; 7 bases agree with TRBD1. Per germline, CDR1 MGHRA and CDR2 YSYEKL. The CDR3 is made up of 15 amino acids. Trimming at V came to 4 bases and at J to 4 bases, leaving 9 bases not matched to a gene. As DNA, the CDR3 is TGCGCCAGCAGCCCTCCCGACAGGGAGGCCACTGAAGCTTTCTTT. This translates into CASSPPDREATEAFF.

This clonotype came up many times. The rearrangement links TRBV7-2 to TRBJ1-3; D remains ambiguous. The germline CDR1 and CDR2 sequences are SGHTA and FQGNSA. With 5 bases removed from V and 2 bases from J, the gap between germline ends came to 4 bases. The CDR3 spans 12 residues. This CDR3 reads CASSTPGNTIYF. CDR3 coding DNA: TGTGCCAGCAGCACTCCTGGAAACACCATATATTTT.

A few counts support this clonotype. V gene TRBV13 combines with J gene TRBJ2-7, with 7 bases fitting TRBD1. The CDR3 covers 15 residues. Germline CDR1 and CDR2: PRHDT and FYEKMQ (reference sequence). Trimming removed 5 bases from V and 3 bases from J; junction bases left unmatched: 10. The CDR3 sequence is CASSLPGTDFYEQYF. The CDR3 DNA follows: TGTGCCAGCAGCCTGCCCGGGACAGATTTCTACGAGCAGTACTTC. Variable domain in full (rest from reference TRBV13 and TRBJ2-7): AAGVIQSPRHLIKEKRETATLKCYPIPRHDTVYWYQQGPGQDPQFLISFYEKMQSDKGSIPDRFSAQQFSDYHSELNMSSLELGDSALYFCASSLPGTDFYEQYFGPGTRLTVT.

The chain combines TRBV12-3 or TRBV12-4 with TRBJ2-5, with 8 bases identical to TRBD2. The CDR3 contains 14 residues. V lost 7 bases, J lost 4 bases, and 8 bases stayed unmatched. For the CDR3, the DNA is TGTGCCAGCACGGCGGGGGGCTTTGGAGAGACCCAGTACTTC. Residues: CASTAGGFGETQYF.

This clonotype showed up many times. The CDR3 region is CAISGGGTNYNQPQHF. The CDR3 coding sequence is TGTGCCATCAGTGGAGGCGGGACAAACTACAATCAGCCCCAGCATTTT. The chain is built from TRBV10-3 and TRBJ1-5; maybe TRBD1 (6 bases). Germline assignment: CDR1 ENHRY and CDR2 SYGVKD. The CDR3 is made up of 16 amino acids. Trimming shortened V by 4 bases and J by 3 bases, and 16 bases separated the two germline ends.

This clonotype appeared many times. The chain has TRBV6-5 and TRBJ1-1; D unresolved. Germline V CDR1 and CDR2: MNHEY, SVGAGI. Trimming shortened V by 6 bases and J by 1 base, and 9 bases separated the two germline ends. The CDR3 totals 13 residues. In DNA form, the CDR3 reads TGTGCCAGCAGACCCTTTAAGAACACTGAAGCTTTCTTT. This gives the protein CASRPFKNTEAFF.

V usage is TRBV7-2 and J usage is TRBJ1-3; 7 positions agree with TRBD1. CDR1 and CDR2 (germline): SGHTA, FQGNSA. The ends lost 5 bases at V and 2 bases at J; junction bases unmatched: 6. CDR3 length equals 15 residues. The CDR3 protein is CASSQGGGPGNTIYF. Written as DNA, the CDR3 is TGTGCCAGCAGCCAGGGAGGGGGCCCTGGAAACACCATATATTTT.